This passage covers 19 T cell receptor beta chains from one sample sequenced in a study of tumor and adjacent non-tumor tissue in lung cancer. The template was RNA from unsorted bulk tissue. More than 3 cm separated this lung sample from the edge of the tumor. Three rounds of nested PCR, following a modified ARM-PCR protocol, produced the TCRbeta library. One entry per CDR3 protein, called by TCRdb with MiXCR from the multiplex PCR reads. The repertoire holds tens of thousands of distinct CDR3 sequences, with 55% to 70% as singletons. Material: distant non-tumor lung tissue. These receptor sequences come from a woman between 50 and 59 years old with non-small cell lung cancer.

CDR3 DNA sequence: TGTGCCAGCAGTTTAGCGAACACTAACGATGAGCAGTTCTTC. Translating it yields CASSLANTNDEQFF. The chain is built from TRBV12-3 or TRBV12-4 and TRBJ2-1, with D unresolved. CDR3 size: 14 residues. The V end was cut by 0 bases, the J end by 8 bases, with 11 bases between.

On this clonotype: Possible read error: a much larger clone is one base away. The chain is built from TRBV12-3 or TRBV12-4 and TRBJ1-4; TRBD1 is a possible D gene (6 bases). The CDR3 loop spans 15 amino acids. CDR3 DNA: TGTGTCAGCAGAAAAACAGGGTCACCTAATGAAAAACTGTTTTTT. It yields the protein CVSRKTGSPNEKLFF.

CDR3 region: CASSHPQPAHSTDTQYF. The CDR3 DNA is TGTGCCAGCAGTCACCCACAGCCCGCTCACAGCACAGATACGCAGTATTTT. This sequence joins TRBV28 and TRBJ2-3; the D is unclear. The CDR3 contains 17 residues. The V end was cut by 5 bases, the J end by 0 bases, with 18 bases between. Germline assignment: CDR1 MDHEN and CDR2 SYDVKM.

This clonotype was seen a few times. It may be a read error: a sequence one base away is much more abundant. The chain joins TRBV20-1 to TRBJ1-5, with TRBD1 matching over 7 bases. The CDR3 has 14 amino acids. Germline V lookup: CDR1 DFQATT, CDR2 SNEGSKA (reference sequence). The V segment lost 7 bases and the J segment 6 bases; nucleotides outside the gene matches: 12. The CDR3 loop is CSVTTGSGGQPQHF. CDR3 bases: TGCAGTGTTACGACAGGGTCGGGGGGTCAGCCCCAGCATTTT.

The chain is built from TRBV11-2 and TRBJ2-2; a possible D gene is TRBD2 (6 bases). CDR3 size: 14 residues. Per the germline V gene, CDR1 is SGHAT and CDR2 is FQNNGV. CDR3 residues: CTSSKNWDAGELFF. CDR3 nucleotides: TGTACTAGCAGCAAAAACTGGGACGCCGGGGAGCTGTTTTTT.

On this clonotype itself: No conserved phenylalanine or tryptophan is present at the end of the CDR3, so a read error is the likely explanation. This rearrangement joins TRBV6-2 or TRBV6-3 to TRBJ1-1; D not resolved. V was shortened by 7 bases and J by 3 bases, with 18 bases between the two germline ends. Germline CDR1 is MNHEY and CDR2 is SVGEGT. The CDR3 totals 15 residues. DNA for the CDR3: TGTGCCAGCACTGGTGACAAGGGCGGGTACACTGAAGCTTTCTCT. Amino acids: CASTGDKGGYTEAFS.

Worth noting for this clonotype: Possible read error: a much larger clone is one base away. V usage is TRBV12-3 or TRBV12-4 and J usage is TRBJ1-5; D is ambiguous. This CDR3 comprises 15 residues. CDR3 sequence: CASSLHGNSNQSQHF. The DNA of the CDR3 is TGTGCCAGCAGTTTACATGGTAATAGCAATCAGTCCCAGCATTTT.

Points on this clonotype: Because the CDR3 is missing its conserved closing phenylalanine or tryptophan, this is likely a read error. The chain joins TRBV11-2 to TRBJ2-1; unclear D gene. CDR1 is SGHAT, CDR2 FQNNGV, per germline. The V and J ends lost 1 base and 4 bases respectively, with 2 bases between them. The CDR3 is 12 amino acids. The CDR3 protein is CASSLGYNEQFS. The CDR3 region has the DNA TGTGCCAGCAGCTTAGGATACAATGAGCAGTTCTCC.

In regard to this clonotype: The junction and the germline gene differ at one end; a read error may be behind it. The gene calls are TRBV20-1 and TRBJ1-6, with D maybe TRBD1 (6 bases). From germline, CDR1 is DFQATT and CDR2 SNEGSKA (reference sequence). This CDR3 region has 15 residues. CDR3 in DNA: TGCAGTGCTATAGGTCTGGGGACATATAATTTACCCCTCCACTTT. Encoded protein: CSAIGLGTYNLPLHF.

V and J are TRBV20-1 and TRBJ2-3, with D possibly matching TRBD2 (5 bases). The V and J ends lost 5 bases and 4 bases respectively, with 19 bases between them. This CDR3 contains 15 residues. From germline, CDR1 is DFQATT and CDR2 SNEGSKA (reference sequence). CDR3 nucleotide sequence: TGCAGTGCTCGCCACATTACCGGGATTGCAGATACGCAGTATTTT. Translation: CSARHITGIADTQYF.

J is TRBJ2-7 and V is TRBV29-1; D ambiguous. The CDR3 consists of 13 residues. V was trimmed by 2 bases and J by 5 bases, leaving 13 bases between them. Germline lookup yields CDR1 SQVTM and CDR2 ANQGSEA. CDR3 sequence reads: CSVEMTTNNEQYF. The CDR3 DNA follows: TGCAGCGTTGAAATGACAACTAACAACGAGCAGTACTTC.

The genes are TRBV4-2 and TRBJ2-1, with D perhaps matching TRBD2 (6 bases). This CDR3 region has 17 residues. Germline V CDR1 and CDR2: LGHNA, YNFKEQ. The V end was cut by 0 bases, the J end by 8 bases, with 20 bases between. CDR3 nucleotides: TGTGCCAGCAGCCAAGATTCGGCTACCGGGAGCTTCTATGAGCAGTTCTTC. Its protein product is CASSQDSATGSFYEQFF.

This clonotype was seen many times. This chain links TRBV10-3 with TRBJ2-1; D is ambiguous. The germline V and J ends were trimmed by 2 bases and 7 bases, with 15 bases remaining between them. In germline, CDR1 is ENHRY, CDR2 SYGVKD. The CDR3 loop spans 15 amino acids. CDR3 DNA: TGTGCCATCAGTGAGGGCCCAAACCCGTCTAATGAGCAGTTCTTC. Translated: CAISEGPNPSNEQFF.

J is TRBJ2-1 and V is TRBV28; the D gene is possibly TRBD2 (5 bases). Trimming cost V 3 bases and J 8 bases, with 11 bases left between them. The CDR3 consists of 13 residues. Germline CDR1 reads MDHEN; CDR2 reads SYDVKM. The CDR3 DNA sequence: TGTGCCAGCAGTTTTCGGCGGGTGGATGAGCAGTTCTTC. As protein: CASSFRRVDEQFF. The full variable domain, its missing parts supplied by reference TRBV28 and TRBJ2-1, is DVKVTQSSRYLVKRTGEKVFLECVQDMDHENMFWYRQDPGLGLRLIYFSYDVKMKEKGDIPEGYSVSREKKERFSLILESASTNQTSMYLCASSFRRVDEQFFGPGTRLTVL.

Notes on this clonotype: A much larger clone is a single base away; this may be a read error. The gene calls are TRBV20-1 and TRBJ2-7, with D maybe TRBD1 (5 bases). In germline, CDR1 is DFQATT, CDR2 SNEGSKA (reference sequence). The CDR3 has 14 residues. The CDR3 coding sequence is TGCAATGCTAGAGGACAATCGGTTGGGTACGAGCAGTACTTC. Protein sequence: CNARGQSVGYEQYF.

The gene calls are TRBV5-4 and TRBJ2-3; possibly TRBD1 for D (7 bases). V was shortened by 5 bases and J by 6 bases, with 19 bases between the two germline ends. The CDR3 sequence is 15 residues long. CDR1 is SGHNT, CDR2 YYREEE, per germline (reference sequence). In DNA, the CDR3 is TGTGCCAGCAGGTTGTTCCAGGGGGGATTGGATACGCAGTATTTT. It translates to CASRLFQGGLDTQYF.

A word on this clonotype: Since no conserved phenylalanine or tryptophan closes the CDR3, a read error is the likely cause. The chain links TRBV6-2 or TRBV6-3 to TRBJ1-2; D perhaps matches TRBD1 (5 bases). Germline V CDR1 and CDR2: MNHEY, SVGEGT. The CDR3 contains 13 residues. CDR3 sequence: CDSSSQGTDGYTL. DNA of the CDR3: TGTGACAGCAGTTCTCAGGGTACGGATGGCTACACCTTG.

The CDR3 coding sequence is TGCAGTGCTAAAACAGGGGATGAGGGGATTTCTGAAGCTTTCTTT. Protein sequence: CSAKTGDEGISEAFF. This chain links TRBV20-1 with TRBJ1-1, with 7 bases fitting TRBD1. The CDR3 runs to 15 residues. V gave up 4 bases and J gave up 6 bases; unmatched junction bases: 14. Per the germline V gene, CDR1 is DFQATT and CDR2 is SNEGSKA (reference sequence).

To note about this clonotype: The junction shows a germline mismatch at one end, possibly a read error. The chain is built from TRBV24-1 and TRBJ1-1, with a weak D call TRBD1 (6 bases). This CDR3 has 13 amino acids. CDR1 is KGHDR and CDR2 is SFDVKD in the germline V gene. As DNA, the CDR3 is TGTGCCACCAGGGCAGGGGAAGCCCCTGAAGTTCTCTTT. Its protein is CATRAGEAPEVLF.